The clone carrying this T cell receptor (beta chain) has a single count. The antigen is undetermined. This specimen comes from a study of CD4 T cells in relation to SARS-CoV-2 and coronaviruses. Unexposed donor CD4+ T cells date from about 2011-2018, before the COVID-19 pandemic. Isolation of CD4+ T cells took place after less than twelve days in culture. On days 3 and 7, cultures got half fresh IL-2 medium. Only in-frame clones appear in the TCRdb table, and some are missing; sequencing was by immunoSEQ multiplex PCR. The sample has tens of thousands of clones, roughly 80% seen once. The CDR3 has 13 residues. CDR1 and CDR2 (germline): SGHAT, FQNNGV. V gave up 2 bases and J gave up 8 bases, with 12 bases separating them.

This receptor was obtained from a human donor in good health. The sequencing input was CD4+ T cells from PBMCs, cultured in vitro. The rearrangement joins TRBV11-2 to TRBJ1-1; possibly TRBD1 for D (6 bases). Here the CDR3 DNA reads TGTGCCAGCAGCTTAAATGAACAGGGAGAAGCTTTCTTT. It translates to CASSLNEQGEAFF.